Following are 7 T cell receptor beta chains from one sample sequenced in a study of blood T cells in healthy people across ages. The use of a sample-barcoded 5' primer and a J-beta primer mix characterized a second PCR of about 7 to 12 cycles. Each CDR3 protein gets one entry after TCRdb re-called the 5' RACE reads with MiXCR. The sample comprises about 1.8 million distinct CDR3 sequences, roughly 50% of which are singletons, and 2.1% rests with the top ten. The sample taken for sequencing was blood. These TCRs come from a woman between 35 and 50 years old in good health.

The rearrangement joins TRBV20-1 to TRBJ1-1; possibly TRBD1 for D (6 bases). V lost 6 bases and J lost 4, with 21 bases in between. This CDR3 is 15 amino acids long. The germline gives CDR1 DFQATT, CDR2 SNEGSKA (reference sequence). CDR3 in amino acids: CSAMGGRDLSTEAFF. Here the CDR3 DNA reads TGCAGTGCAATGGGGGGCAGGGACTTGAGCACTGAAGCTTTCTTT.

J is TRBJ2-1 and V is TRBV21-1; no DNA check was done on the table's D call, TRBD2. TRBV21-1 is described as a pseudogene. The CDR3 sequence is 16 residues long. CDR3 in DNA: TGTGCCAGCAGCAGGCGACTAGCGGGGAACTACAATGAGCAGTTCTTC. Its translation: CASSRRLAGNYNEQFF.

The V call is TRBV15, the J call TRBJ2-5; unclear D gene. V lost 0 bases and J 0 bases, leaving 11 bases between the germline ends. CDR1 and CDR2 (germline): LNHNV, YYDKDF (reference sequence). The CDR3 extends over 16 amino acids. The CDR3: CATSRDRGAYQETQYF. DNA of the CDR3: TGTGCCACCAGCAGAGATCGTGGAGCGTACCAAGAGACCCAGTACTTC.

This clonotype was detected only a few times. This sequence joins TRBV6-5 and TRBJ2-1; D is ambiguous. This CDR3 has 15 amino acids. The V and J ends lost 4 bases and 7 bases respectively, with 17 bases between them. CDR1 MNHEY and CDR2 SVGAGI come from the germline V gene. Here the CDR3 DNA reads TGTGCCAGCAGTTCCTGGACGGACCTGGAGAATGAGCAGTTCTTC. Protein sequence: CASSSWTDLENEQFF.

This clonotype was recorded at least ten times. The V gene is TRBV7-2, the J gene TRBJ2-3; D ambiguous. This CDR3 region has 11 residues. CDR1 is SGHTA and CDR2 is FQGNSA in the germline V gene. V lost 3 bases, J lost 9 bases, and 7 bases lay in between. DNA of the CDR3: TGTGCCAGCAGCTTGTGGGGAACGCAGTATTTT. Protein: CASSLWGTQYF.

This chain joins TRBV11-2 and TRBJ2-4, with D possibly being TRBD2 (5 bases). The J call may be mistaken, given a closer DNA end match to TRBJ2-5. Germline assignment: CDR1 SGHAT and CDR2 FQNNGV. The CDR3 is made up of 12 amino acids. The CDR3 DNA is TGTGCCAGCAGGCTCGGGGTAGAGACCCAGTACTTC. Protein sequence: CASRLGVETQYF.

The J gene is TRBJ1-6, the V gene TRBV20-1, with D perhaps TRBD1 (6 bases). This CDR3 spans 16 amino acids. Germline CDR1 is DFQATT and CDR2 is SNEGSKA (reference sequence). Trimming removed 4 bases at V and 2 bases at J, with 15 bases between. The CDR3 DNA reads TGCAGTGCTAAGGAAGGACAGAAGGCCTATAATTCACCCCTCCACTTT. This sequence encodes CSAKEGQKAYNSPLHF.